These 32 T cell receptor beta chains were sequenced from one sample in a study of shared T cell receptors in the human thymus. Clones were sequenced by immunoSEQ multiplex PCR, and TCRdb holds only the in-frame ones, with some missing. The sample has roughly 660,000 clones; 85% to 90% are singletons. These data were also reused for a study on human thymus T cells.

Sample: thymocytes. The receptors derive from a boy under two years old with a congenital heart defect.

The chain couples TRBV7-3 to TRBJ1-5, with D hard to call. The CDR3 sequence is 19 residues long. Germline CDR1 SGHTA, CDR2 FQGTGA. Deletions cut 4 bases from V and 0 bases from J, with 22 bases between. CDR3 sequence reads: CASSSEGDLGNYSNQPQHF. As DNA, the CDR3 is TGTGCCAGCAGCTCCGAGGGTGACCTCGGAAATTATAGCAATCAGCCCCAGCATTTT.

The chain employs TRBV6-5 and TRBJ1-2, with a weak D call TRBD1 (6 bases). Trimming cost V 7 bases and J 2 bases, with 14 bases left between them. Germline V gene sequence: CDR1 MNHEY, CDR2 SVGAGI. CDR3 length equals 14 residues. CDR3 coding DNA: TGTGCCAGCACCAATGGGGACATCAACTATGGCTACACCTTC. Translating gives CASTNGDINYGYTF.

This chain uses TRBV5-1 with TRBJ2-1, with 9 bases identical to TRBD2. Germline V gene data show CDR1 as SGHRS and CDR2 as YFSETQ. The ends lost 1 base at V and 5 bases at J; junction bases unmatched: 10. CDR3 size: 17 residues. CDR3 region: CASSLPTLAGTHNEQFF. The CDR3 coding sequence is TGCGCCAGCAGCTTGCCCACCCTAGCGGGGACGCACAATGAGCAGTTCTTC.

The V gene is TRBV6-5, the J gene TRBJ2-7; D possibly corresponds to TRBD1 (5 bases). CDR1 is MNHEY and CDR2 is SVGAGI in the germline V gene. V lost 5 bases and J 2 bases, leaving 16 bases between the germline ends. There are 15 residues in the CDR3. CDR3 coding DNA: TGTGCCAGCAGTCCTCTGGCCCCAGGGACCTACGAGCAGTACTTC. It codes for CASSPLAPGTYEQYF.

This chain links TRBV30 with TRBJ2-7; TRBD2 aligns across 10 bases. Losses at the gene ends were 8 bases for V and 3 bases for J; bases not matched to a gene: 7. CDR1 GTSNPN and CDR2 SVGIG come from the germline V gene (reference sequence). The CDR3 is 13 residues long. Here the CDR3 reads CAGILAGNYEQYF. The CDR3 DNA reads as TGTGCCGGAATACTAGCGGGAAACTACGAGCAGTACTTC.

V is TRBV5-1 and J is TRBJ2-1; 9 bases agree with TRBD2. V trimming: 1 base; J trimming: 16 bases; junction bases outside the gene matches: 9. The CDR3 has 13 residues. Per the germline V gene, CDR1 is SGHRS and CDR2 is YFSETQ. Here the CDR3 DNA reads TGCGCCAGCAGCTTGATGGGCGGGAGGGCCGAATTCTTC. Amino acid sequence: CASSLMGGRAEFF.

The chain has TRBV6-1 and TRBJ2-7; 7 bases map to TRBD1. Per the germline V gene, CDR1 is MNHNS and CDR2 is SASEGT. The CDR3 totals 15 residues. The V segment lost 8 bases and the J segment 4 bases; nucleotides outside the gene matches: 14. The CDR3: CASGTAKTGLYEQYF. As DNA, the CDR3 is TGTGCCAGCGGGACGGCCAAGACAGGGTTGTACGAGCAGTACTTC.

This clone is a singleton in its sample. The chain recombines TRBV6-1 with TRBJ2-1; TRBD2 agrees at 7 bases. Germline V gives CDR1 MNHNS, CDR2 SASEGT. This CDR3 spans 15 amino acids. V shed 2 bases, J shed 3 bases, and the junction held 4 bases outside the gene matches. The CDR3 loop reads CASSERSGDYNEQFF. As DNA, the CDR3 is TGTGCCAGCAGTGAAAGAAGCGGGGACTACAATGAGCAGTTCTTC.

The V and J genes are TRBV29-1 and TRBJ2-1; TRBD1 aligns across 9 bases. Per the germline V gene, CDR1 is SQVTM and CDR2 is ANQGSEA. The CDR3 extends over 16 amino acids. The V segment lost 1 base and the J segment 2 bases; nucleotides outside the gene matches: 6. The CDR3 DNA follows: TGCAGCGTTGAAGGGGGGACAGGGCGTGCCTACAATGAGCAGTTCTTC. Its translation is CSVEGGTGRAYNEQFF.

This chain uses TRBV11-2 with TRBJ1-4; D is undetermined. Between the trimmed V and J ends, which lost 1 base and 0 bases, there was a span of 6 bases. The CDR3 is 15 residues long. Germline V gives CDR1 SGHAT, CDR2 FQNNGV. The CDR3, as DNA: TGTGCCAGCAGCTTAGGAGGGACAACTAATGAAAAACTGTTTTTT. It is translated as CASSLGGTTNEKLFF.

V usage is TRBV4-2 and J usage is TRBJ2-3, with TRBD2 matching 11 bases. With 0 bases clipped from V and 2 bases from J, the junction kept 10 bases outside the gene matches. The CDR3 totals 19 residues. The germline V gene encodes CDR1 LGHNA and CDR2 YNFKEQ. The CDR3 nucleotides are TGTGCCAGCAGCCAAGAGGAGGGGACTAGCGGCAGATTCACAGATACGCAGTATTTT. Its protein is CASSQEEGTSGRFTDTQYF.

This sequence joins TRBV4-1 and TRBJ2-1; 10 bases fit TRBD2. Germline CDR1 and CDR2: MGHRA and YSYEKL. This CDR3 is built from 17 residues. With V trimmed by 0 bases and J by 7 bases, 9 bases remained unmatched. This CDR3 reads CASSQDFASGGPNEQFF. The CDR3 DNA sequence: TGCGCCAGCAGCCAAGATTTCGCTAGCGGGGGACCAAATGAGCAGTTCTTC.

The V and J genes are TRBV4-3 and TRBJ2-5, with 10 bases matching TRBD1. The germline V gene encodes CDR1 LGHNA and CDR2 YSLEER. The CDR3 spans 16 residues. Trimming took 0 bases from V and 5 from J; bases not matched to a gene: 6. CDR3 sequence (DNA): TGCGCCAGCAGCCAAGATCAGGACAGGGGGAGGGAGACCCAGTACTTC. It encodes CASSQDQDRGRETQYF.

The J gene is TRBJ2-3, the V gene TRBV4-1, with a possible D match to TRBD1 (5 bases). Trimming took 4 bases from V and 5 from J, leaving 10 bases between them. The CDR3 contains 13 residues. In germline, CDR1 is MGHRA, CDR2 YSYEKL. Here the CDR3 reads CASSPQEIDTQYF. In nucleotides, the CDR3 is TGCGCCAGCAGCCCACAGGAAATAGATACGCAGTATTTT.

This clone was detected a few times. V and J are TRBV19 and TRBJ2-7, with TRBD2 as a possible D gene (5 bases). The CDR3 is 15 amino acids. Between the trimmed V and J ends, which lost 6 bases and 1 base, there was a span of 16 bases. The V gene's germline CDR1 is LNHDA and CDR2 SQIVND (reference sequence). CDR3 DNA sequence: TGTGCCAGTAGCTCCGCGGGCGGAAGATCCTACGAGCAGTACTTC. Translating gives CASSSAGGRSYEQYF.

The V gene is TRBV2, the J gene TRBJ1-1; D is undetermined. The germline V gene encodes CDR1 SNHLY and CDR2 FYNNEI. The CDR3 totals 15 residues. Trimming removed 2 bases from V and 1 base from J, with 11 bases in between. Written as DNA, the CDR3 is TGTGCCAGCAGTGAAAGGGTAGGGAGGAACACTGAAGCTTTCTTT. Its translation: CASSERVGRNTEAFF.

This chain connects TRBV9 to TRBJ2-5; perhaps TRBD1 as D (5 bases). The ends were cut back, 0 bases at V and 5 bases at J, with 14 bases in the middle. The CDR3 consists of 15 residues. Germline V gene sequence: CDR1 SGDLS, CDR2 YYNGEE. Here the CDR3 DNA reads TGTGCCAGCAGCGTAGCGGCAGGGCGGCGGGAGACCCAGTACTTC. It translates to CASSVAAGRRETQYF.

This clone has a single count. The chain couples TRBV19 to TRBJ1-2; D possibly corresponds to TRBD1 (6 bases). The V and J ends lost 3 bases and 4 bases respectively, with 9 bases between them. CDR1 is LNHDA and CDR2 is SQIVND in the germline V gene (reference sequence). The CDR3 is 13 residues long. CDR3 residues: CASSMETGYGYTF. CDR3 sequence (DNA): TGTGCCAGTAGTATGGAGACAGGCTATGGCTACACCTTC. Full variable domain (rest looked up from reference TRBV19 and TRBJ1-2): DGGITQSPKYLFRKEGQNVTLSCEQNLNHDAMYWYRQDPGQGLRLIYYSQIVNDFQKGDIAEGYSVSREKKESFPLTVTSAQKNPTAFYLCASSMETGYGYTFGSGTRLTVV.

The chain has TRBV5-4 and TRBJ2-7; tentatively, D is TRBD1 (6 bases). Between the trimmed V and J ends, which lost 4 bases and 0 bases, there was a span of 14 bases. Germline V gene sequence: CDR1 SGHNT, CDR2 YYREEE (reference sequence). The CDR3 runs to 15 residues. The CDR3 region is CASSPRQARSYEQYF. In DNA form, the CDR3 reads TGTGCCAGCAGCCCTCGACAGGCCCGCTCCTACGAGCAGTACTTC.

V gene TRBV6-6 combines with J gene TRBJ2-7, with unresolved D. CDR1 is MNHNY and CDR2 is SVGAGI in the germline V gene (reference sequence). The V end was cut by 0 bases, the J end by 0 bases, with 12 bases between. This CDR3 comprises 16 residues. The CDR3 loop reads CASSYSPAEPSYEQYF. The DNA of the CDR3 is TGTGCCAGCAGTTACTCTCCCGCGGAACCCTCCTACGAGCAGTACTTC.

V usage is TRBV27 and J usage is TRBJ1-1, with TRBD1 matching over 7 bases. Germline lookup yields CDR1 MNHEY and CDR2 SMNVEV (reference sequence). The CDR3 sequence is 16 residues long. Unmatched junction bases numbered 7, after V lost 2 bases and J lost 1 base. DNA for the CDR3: TGTGCCAGCAGTTTAGTGAGGGGGCGCGGGAACACTGAAGCTTTCTTT. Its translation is CASSLVRGRGNTEAFF.

The CDR3 spells CASSTLQGTQYF. CDR3 bases: TGTGCCAGCAGTACCCTACAGGGTACGCAGTATTTT. This sequence joins TRBV27 and TRBJ2-3; possibly TRBD1 for D (6 bases). Germline lookup yields CDR1 MNHEY and CDR2 SMNVEV (reference sequence). This CDR3 is built from 12 residues. The V gene lost 5 bases and the J gene lost 8 bases, with 11 bases spanning the gap.

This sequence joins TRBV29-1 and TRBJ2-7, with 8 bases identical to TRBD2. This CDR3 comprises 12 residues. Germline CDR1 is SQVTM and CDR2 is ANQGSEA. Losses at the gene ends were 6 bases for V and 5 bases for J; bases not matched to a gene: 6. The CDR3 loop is CSVGTSYHEQYF. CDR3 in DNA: TGCAGCGTGGGGACTAGTTACCACGAGCAGTACTTC.

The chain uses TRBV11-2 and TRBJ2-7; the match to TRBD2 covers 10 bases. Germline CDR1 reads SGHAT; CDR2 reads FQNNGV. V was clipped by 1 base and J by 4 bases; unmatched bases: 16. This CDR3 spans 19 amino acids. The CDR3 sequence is CASSLVNWSGRASKYEQYF. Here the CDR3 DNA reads TGTGCCAGCAGCTTAGTGAATTGGAGCGGGAGGGCCTCAAAGTACGAGCAGTACTTC.

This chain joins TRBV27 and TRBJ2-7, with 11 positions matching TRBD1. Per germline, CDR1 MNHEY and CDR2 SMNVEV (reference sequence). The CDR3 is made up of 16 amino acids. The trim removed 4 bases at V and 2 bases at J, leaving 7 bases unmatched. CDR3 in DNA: TGTGCCAGCAGTTCTAGGGACAGGGGGATCGCCTACGAGCAGTACTTC. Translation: CASSSRDRGIAYEQYF.

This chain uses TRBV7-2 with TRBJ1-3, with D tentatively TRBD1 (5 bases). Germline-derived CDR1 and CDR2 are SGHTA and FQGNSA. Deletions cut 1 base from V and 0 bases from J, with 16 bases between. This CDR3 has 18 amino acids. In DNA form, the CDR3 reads TGTGCCAGCAGCTTAGAGCACCAGGGCGTCGGCTCTGGAAACACCATATATTTT. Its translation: CASSLEHQGVGSGNTIYF.

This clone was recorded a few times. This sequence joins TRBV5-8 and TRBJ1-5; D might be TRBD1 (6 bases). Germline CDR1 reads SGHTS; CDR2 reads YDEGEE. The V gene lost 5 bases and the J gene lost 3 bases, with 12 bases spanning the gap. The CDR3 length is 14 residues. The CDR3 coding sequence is TGTGCCAGCAGGCGGGGGGGCCTCAATCAGCCCCAGCATTTT. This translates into CASRRGGLNQPQHF. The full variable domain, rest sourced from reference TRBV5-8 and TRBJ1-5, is EAGVTQSPTHLIKTRGQQATLRCSPISGHTSVYWYQQALGLGLQFLLWYDEGEERNRGNFPPRFSGRQFPNYSSELNVNALELEDSALYLCASRRGGLNQPQHFGDGTRLSIL.

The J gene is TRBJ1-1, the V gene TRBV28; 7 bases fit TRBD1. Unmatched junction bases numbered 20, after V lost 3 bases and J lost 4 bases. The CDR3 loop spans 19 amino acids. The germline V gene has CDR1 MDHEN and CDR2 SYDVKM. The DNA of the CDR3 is TGTGCCAGCAGTTTTAAATCCCTAACGACAGGGCCCTGGGGCACTGAAGCTTTCTTT. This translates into CASSFKSLTTGPWGTEAFF.

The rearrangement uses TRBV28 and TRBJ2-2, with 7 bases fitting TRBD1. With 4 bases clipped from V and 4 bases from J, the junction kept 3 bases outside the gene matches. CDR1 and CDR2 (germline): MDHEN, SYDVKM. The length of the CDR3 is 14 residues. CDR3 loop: CASSSQGSTGELFF. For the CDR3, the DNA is TGTGCCAGCAGTTCACAGGGGAGCACCGGGGAGCTGTTTTTT.

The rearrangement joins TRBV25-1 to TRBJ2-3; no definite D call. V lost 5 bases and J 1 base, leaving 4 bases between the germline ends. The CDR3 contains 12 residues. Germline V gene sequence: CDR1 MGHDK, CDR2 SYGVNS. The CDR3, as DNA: TGTGCCAGCAGTCAGGGCACAGATACGCAGTATTTT. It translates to CASSQGTDTQYF. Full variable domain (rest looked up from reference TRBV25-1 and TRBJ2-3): EADIYQTPRYLVIGTGKKITLECSQTMGHDKMYWYQQDPGMELHLIHYSYGVNSTEKGDLSSESTVSRIRTEHFPLTLESARPSHTSQYLCASSQGTDTQYFGPGTRLTVL.

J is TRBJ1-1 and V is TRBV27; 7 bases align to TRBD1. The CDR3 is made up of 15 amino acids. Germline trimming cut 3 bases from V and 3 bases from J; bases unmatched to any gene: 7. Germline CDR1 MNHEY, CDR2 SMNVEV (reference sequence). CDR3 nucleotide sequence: TGTGCCAGCAGTTTGAGAACAGGGGTGGACACTGAAGCTTTCTTT. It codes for CASSLRTGVDTEAFF.

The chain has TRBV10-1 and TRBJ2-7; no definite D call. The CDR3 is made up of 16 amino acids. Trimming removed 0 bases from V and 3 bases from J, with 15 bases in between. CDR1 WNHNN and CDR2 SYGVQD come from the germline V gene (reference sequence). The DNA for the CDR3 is TGCGCCAGCAGTGAGTCGAGCCAGGTTAAGAGCTACGAGCAGTACTTC. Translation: CASSESSQVKSYEQYF.